The clone carrying this TCR beta chain was counted between two and nine times. The antigen is not known. This CDR3 is built from 15 residues. V was trimmed by 2 bases and J by 0 bases, leaving 10 bases between them. CDR1 is SNHLY and CDR2 is FYNNEI in the germline V gene. These data come from a study of breast tumors, draining lymph nodes, adjacent tissues. Breast cancer patients provided tissue from their axillary draining lymph nodes. TCRdb recomputed calls from the multiplex PCR reads with MiXCR, one row per CDR3 protein. In the table there are 290,000 or so distinct CDR3 sequences, about 33% of which are singletons. Findings of the study overall: Tumor TCR diversity was below lymph nodes but above nontumor tissue. The lymph node origin of tumor T cells was framed as consistent with a hypothesis, not demonstrated.

This clonotype was sampled from a female donor with breast cancer. Some clones in this sample may be carry-over from other donors' samples. The chain links TRBV2 to TRBJ1-1, with D unclear. The source material was axillary lymph node tissue. CDR3 in amino acids: CASSELRTLNTEAFF. The CDR3 bases are TGTGCCAGCAGTGAATTACGGACCCTGAACACTGAAGCTTTCTTT.